This TCR beta chain is from a study of cytomegalovirus exposure and HLA in healthy donors. About the study: About 80 million unique TCRs from HLA-typed donors made up an early data release. Study-level points and caveats: Among immune exposure information, only CMV serostatus was available. Investigators reported approximately 170 TCR beta chains as tied to cytomegalovirus.

The primer mix had 60 Vbeta and 13 Jbeta primers. Sequencing was performed with immunoSEQ multiplex PCR; in TCRdb, only in-frame clones are kept and a portion is missing. In the table there are about 130,000 clones, 60% to 85% of which are singletons. Note on this clone: Antigen specificity is unknown.

What was sequenced was PBMCs. The sequence was collected from a woman under 30 in good health and CMV-seronegative.

The CDR3 sequence: CASSERTGDTEAFF. CDR3 bases: TGTGCCAGCAGTGAAAGGACTGGGGACACTGAAGCTTTCTTT. The chain recombines TRBV2 with TRBJ1-1; D is unclear. This CDR3 region has 14 residues. Trimming pared 2 bases from V and 3 bases from J, leaving 10 bases between. Looked up from germline, CDR1 is SNHLY and CDR2 is FYNNEI.